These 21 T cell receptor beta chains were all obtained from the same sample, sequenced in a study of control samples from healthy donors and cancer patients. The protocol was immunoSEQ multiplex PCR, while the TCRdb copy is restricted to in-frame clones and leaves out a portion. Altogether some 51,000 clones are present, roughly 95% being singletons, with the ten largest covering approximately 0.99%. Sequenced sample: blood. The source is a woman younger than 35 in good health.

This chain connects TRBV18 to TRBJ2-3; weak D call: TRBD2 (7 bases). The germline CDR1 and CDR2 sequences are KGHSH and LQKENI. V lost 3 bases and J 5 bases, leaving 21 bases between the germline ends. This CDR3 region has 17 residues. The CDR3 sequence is CASSPTSWGGPLDTQYF. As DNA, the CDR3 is TGTGCCAGCTCACCGACGTCGTGGGGGGGGCCCCTAGATACGCAGTATTTT. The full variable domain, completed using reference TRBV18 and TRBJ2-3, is NAGVMQNPRHLVRRRGQEARLRCSPMKGHSHVYWYRQLPEEGLKFMVYLQKENIIDESGMPKERFSAEFPKEGPSILRIQQVVRGDSAAYFCASSPTSWGGPLDTQYFGPGTRLTVL.

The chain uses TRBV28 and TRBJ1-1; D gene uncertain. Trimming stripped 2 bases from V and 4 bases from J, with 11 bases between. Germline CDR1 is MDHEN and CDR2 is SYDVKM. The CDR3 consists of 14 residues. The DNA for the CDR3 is TGTGCCAGCAGTTTAGGAGGGCTGGGCACTGAAGCTTTCTTT. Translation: CASSLGGLGTEAFF.

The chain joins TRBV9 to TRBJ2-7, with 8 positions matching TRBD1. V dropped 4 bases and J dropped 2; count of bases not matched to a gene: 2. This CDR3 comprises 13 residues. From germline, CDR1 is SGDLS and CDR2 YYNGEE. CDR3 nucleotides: TGTGCCAGCAGCCCACAGGGGGCCTACGAGCAGTACTTC. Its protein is CASSPQGAYEQYF.

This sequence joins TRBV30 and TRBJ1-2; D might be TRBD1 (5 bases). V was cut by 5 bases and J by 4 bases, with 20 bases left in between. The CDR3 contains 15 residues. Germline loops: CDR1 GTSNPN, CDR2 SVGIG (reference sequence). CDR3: CAWGGRGPRGYGYTF. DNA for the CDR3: TGTGCCTGGGGAGGTAGGGGCCCTAGGGGCTATGGCTACACCTTC.

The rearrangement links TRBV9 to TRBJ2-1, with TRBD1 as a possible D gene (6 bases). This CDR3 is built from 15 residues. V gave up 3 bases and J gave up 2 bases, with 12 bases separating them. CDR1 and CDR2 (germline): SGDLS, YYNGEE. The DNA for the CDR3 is TGTGCCAGCAGCGGTCGGGACAACCCCTACAATGAGCAGTTCTTC. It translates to CASSGRDNPYNEQFF.

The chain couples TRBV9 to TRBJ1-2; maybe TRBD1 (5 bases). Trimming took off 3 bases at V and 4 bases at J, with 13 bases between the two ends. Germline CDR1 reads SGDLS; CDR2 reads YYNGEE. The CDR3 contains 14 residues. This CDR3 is CASSEAPGLYGYTF. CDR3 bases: TGTGCCAGCAGCGAGGCCCCGGGACTCTATGGCTACACCTTC.

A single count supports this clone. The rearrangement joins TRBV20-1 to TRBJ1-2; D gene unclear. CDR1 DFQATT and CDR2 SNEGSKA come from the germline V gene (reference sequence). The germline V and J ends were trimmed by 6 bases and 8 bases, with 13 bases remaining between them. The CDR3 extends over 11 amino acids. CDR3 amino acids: CSASTGQGYTF. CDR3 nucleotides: TGCAGTGCGAGTACGGGTCAAGGCTACACCTTC.

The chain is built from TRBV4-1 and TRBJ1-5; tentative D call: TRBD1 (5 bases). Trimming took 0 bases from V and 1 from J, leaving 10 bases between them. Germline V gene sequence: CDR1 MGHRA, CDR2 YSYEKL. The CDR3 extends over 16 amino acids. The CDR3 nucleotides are TGCGCCAGCAGCCAAGATCCAGGGTGGAGCAATCAGCCCCAGCATTTT. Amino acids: CASSQDPGWSNQPQHF.

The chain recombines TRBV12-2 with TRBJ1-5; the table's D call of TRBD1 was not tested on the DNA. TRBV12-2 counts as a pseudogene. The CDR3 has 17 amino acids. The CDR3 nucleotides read TGTGCAGGGGATCTAGACAGGGAAGTTCATCGCAATCAGCCCCAGCATTTT. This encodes CAGDLDREVHRNQPQHF.

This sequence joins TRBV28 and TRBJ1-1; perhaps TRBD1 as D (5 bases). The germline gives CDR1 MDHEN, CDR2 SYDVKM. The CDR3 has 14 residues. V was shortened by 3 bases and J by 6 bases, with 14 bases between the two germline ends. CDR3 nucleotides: TGTGCCAGCAGTTTCCCCAGGGCGAGGGCTGAAGCTTTCTTT. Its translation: CASSFPRARAEAFF.

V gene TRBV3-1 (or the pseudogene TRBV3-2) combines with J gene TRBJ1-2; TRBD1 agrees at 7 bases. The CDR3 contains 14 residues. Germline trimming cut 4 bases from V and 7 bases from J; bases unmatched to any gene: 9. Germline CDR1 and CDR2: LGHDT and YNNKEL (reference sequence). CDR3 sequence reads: CASSPPEGASGYTF. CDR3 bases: TGTGCCAGCAGCCCCCCTGAGGGGGCAAGTGGCTACACCTTC.

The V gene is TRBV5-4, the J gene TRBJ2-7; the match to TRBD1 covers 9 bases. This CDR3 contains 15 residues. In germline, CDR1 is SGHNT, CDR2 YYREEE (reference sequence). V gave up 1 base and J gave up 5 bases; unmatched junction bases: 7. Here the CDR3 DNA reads TGTGCCAGCAGCTTGTCCCGGGACAGGGACGACGAGCAGTACTTC. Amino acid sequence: CASSLSRDRDDEQYF.

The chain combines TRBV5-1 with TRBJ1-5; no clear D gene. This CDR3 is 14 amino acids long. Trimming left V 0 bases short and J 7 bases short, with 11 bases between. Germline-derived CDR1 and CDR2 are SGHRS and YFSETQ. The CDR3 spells CASSLDPARQPQHF. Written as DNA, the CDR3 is TGCGCCAGCAGCTTGGATCCCGCTCGGCAGCCCCAGCATTTT.

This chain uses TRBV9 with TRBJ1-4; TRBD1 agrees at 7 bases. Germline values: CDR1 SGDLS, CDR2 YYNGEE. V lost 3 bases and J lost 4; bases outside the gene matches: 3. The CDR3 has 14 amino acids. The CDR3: CASSAQGSNEKLFF. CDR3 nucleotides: TGTGCCAGCAGCGCACAGGGGAGTAATGAAAAACTGTTTTTT.

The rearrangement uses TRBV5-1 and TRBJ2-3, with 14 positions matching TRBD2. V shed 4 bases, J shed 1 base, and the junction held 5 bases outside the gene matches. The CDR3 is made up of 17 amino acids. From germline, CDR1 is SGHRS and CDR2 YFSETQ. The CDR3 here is CASSLPGLAGGTDTQYF. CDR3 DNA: TGCGCCAGCAGCCTACCGGGACTAGCGGGGGGCACAGATACGCAGTATTTT.

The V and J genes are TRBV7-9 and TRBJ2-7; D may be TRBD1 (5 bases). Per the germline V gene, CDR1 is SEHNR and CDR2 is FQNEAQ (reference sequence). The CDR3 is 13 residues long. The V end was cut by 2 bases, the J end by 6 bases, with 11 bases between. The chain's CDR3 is CASSLYQGGEQYF. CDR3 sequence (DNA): TGTGCCAGCAGCTTATATCAGGGTGGCGAGCAGTACTTC.

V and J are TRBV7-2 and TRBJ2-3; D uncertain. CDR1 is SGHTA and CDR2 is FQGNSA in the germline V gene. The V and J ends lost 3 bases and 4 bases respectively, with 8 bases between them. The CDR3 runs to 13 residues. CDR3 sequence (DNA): TGTGCCAGCAGCTTGGGGTCATCAGATACGCAGTATTTT. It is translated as CASSLGSSDTQYF.

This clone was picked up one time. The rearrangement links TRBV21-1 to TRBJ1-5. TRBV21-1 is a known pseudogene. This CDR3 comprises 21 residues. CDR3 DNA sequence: TGTGCCAGCCCAAAACAAACGGCCGATGGCATATTCAGATTCCGCAATCAGCCCCAGCATTTT. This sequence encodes CASPKQTADGIFRFRNQPQHF.

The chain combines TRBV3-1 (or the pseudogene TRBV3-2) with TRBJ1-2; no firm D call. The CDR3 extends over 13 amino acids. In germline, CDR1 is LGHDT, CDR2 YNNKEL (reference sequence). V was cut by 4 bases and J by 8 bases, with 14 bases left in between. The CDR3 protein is CASSRVGGGGYTF. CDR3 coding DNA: TGTGCCAGCAGCCGCGTCGGCGGTGGCGGCTACACCTTC.

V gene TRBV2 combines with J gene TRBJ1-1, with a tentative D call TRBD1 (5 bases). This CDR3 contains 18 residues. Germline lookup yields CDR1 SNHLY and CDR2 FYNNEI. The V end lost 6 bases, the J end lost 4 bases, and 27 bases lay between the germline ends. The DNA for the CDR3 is TGTGCCAGCAGGCCCCTGACAGCGAAGGGAAGGATAGGCACTGAAGCTTTCTTT. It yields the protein CASRPLTAKGRIGTEAFF.

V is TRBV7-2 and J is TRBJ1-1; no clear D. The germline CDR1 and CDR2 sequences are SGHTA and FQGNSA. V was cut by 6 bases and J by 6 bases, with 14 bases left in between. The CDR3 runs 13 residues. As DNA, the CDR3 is TGTGCCAGCAGAATCATCCTCACCGCTGAAGCTTTCTTT. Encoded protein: CASRIILTAEAFF.